This TCR beta chain was captured by sequencing in a study of vaccination and CD4 T cells after COVID-19. Study background: Two mRNA vaccine doses were given, either BNT162b2 or mRNA-1273.

Treatment given: roughly 10-day PBMC culture with coronavirus spike peptide pools or control peptides (ViraFEST assay). T cells were expanded with peptide pools, and expanded clonotypes were identified by TCR sequencing. Half-medium replacement with fresh IL-2 medium took place on days 3 and 7. On this clonotype: Its specificity is not known.

Cultured CD4+ T cell DNA was sequenced using the Oncomine TCR Beta short-read assay. In this case, cultured CD4+ T cells provided the extracted genomic DNA. A single record per CDR3 protein comes from TCRdb applying MiXCR to the PCR reads. The sample includes about 20,000 distinct CDR3 sequences, 50% to 60% seen only once; the top ten take around 10%. The CDR3 is 16 residues long. V trimming: 3 bases; J trimming: 0 bases; junction bases outside the gene matches: 2. CDR1 and CDR2 (germline): GTSNPN, SVGIG (reference sequence). The sample consisted of CD4+ T cells from blood, cultured in vitro. This sequence originates from a human donor who had recovered from COVID-19. The V gene is TRBV30, the J gene TRBJ1-6, with 10 bases that match TRBD1. CDR3 in amino acids: CAWSRTGGSYNSPLHF. CDR3 coding DNA: TGTGCCTGGAGCCGGACAGGGGGCTCCTATAATTCACCCCTCCACTTT.